The 26 T cell receptor beta chains listed next were all sequenced from one sample in a study of CD8 T cells in Susac syndrome. The RNA, about 0.5 to 1 ug, was put through reverse transcription using random hexamers. Each CDR3 protein gets one entry after TCRdb re-called the immunoSEQ multiplex PCR reads with MiXCR. The sample records more than 110,000 distinct CDR3 sequences, over 85% being singletons. The sample taken for sequencing was CD8+ T cells from PBMCs. The receptors stem from a human donor in good health.

This chain uses TRBV29-1 with TRBJ2-7; 11 bases agree with TRBD2. V trimming: 4 bases; J trimming: 6 bases; junction bases outside the gene matches: 14. Germline-derived CDR1 and CDR2 are SQVTM and ANQGSEA. The CDR3 covers 16 residues. The CDR3 nucleotides are TGCAGCGTTGCAGTTTCTAGCGGGAGGTTTGGACCCGAGCAGTACTTC. Protein: CSVAVSSGRFGPEQYF.

Here the CDR3 DNA reads TGTGCCAGCAGCTGGGGATTCGACTACGAGCAGTACTTC. Amino acids: CASSWGFDYEQYF. The chain couples TRBV7-9 to TRBJ2-7; D is uncertain. CDR1 is SEHNR and CDR2 is FQNEAQ in the germline V gene (reference sequence). With 4 bases removed from V and 3 bases from J, the gap between germline ends came to 10 bases. The CDR3 is made up of 13 amino acids.

The V and J genes are TRBV24-1 and TRBJ2-2; D uncertain. V dropped 1 base and J dropped 4 bases, with 9 bases sitting between them. The CDR3 runs to 15 residues. CDR1 is KGHDR and CDR2 is SFDVKD in the germline V gene. CDR3 region: CATSDLRRSTGELFF. For the CDR3, the DNA is TGTGCCACCAGTGATTTACGGCGGAGCACCGGGGAGCTGTTTTTT.

This chain joins TRBV7-2 and TRBJ2-1; the D is unclear. Germline V CDR1 and CDR2: SGHTA, FQGNSA. The CDR3 covers 12 residues. Between the trimmed V and J ends, which lost 2 bases and 7 bases, there was a span of 6 bases. The CDR3 DNA reads as TGTGCCAGCAGCTTACTTTGGAATGAGCAGTTCTTC. Translation gives CASSLLWNEQFF.

This chain uses TRBV3-1 with TRBJ2-7, with D maybe TRBD1 (5 bases). V dropped 1 base and J dropped 3 bases, with 10 bases sitting between them. The CDR3 consists of 14 residues. The germline CDR1 and CDR2 sequences are LGHDT and YNNKEL (reference sequence). CDR3: CASSQGRVNYEQYF. CDR3 sequence (DNA): TGTGCCAGCAGCCAAGGCAGGGTCAACTACGAGCAGTACTTC.

The CDR3 reads CSARIRRHTFYEQYF. The CDR3 coding sequence is TGCAGTGCTAGGATTCGGCGACACACTTTCTACGAGCAGTACTTC. This chain links TRBV20-1 with TRBJ2-7, with no clear D. CDR3 size: 15 residues. The germline gives CDR1 DFQATT, CDR2 SNEGSKA (reference sequence). Trimming shortened V by 3 bases and J by 3 bases, and 18 bases separated the two germline ends.

The rearrangement joins TRBV25-1 to TRBJ1-1; 8 bases line up with TRBD1. This CDR3 comprises 13 residues. The V gene's germline CDR1 is MGHDK and CDR2 SYGVNS. J lost 5 bases, V lost 6 bases, and 5 bases had no gene match. The CDR3 reads CASRDRGGTEAFF. The CDR3 bases are TGTGCCAGCAGAGACAGGGGAGGAACTGAAGCTTTCTTT.

The chain couples TRBV7-9 to TRBJ2-7; D is unresolved. This CDR3 has 13 residues. From germline, CDR1 is SEHNR and CDR2 FQNEAQ (reference sequence). V was shortened by 5 bases and J by 0 bases, with 8 bases between the two germline ends. The CDR3 region has the DNA TGTGCCAGCAGCCTTTATAACTCCTACGAGCAGTACTTC. Amino acid sequence: CASSLYNSYEQYF.

This clonotype appeared a single time. The chain couples TRBV29-1 to TRBJ2-1; TRBD1 aligns across 10 bases. The CDR3 spans 14 residues. After removal of 1 base from V and 6 bases from J, the junction contained 3 bases not matched to a gene. Germline values: CDR1 SQVTM, CDR2 ANQGSEA. As DNA, the CDR3 is TGCAGCGTTGAAGGACAGGGGGCGAGCAATGAGCAGTTCTTC. Residues: CSVEGQGASNEQFF.

The chain is built from TRBV15 and TRBJ2-7, with a weak D call TRBD1 (6 bases). Germline V gene sequence: CDR1 LNHNV, CDR2 YYDKDF (reference sequence). The V end lost 5 bases, the J end lost 2 bases, and 13 bases lay between the germline ends. The CDR3 is made up of 14 amino acids. CDR3 bases: TGTGCCACCAGCGTAGGTACAGGGCCCTACGAGCAGTACTTC. This gives the protein CATSVGTGPYEQYF.

The V and J genes are TRBV12-3 or TRBV12-4 and TRBJ2-6; D not resolved. The CDR3 covers 13 residues. The ends were cut back, 8 bases at V and 2 bases at J, with 7 bases in the middle. The CDR3 region is CASLLAGANVLTF. The CDR3 DNA reads as TGTGCCAGCTTGCTCGCTGGGGCCAACGTCCTGACTTTC.

V is TRBV5-1 and J is TRBJ2-7; D unclear. This CDR3 comprises 15 residues. In germline, CDR1 is SGHRS, CDR2 YFSETQ. Trimming left V 0 bases short and J 2 bases short, with 12 bases between. The CDR3 here is CASSLAPGETYEQYF. CDR3 in DNA: TGCGCCAGCAGCTTGGCCCCCGGAGAGACCTACGAGCAGTACTTC.

The chain couples TRBV7-9 to TRBJ2-3; 10 bases are shared with TRBD2. The germline gives CDR1 SEHNR, CDR2 FQNEAQ (reference sequence). This CDR3 spans 16 amino acids. Unmatched junction bases numbered 10, after V lost 5 bases and J lost 5 bases. CDR3 in amino acids: CASSEQLAGLVDTQYF. DNA for the CDR3: TGTGCCAGCAGCGAACAACTAGCGGGATTGGTAGATACGCAGTATTTT.

This chain links TRBV6-5 with TRBJ2-7; no clear D gene. Germline CDR1 MNHEY, CDR2 SVGAGI. The CDR3 sequence is 13 residues long. Trimming pared 4 bases from V and 4 bases from J, leaving 11 bases between. The DNA for the CDR3 is TGTGCCAGCAGTTCTGGTCTGGGGTACGAGCAGTACTTC. It codes for CASSSGLGYEQYF.

The chain combines TRBV28 with TRBJ1-2; D gene uncertain. Between the trimmed V and J ends, which lost 1 base and 10 bases, there was a span of 10 bases. The germline V gene has CDR1 MDHEN and CDR2 SYDVKM. This CDR3 comprises 12 residues. In DNA, the CDR3 is TGTGCCAGCAGTTTATCAATGCGGGACTACACCTTC. Its translation is CASSLSMRDYTF.

The genes are TRBV12-3 or TRBV12-4 and TRBJ2-7; D possibly corresponds to TRBD2 (7 bases). The CDR3 runs to 13 residues. V shed 6 bases and J shed 4 bases, with 13 bases lying between them. CDR3 amino acids: CASREGGEYEQYF. The CDR3 nucleotides are TGTGCCAGCAGAGAAGGGGGGGAGTACGAGCAGTACTTC.

The chain recombines TRBV29-1 with TRBJ1-2; D is perhaps TRBD1 (6 bases). Germline V lookup: CDR1 SQVTM, CDR2 ANQGSEA. V lost 5 bases and J 3 bases, leaving 13 bases between the germline ends. The CDR3 is 13 amino acids. The CDR3 nucleotides read TGCAGCGTTATTATCAGGGGAGACTATGGCTACACCTTC. It is translated as CSVIIRGDYGYTF.

V gene TRBV5-1 combines with J gene TRBJ2-3, with D unclear. The CDR3 is 11 residues long. Trimming left V 5 bases short and J 3 bases short, with 4 bases between. Germline values: CDR1 SGHRS, CDR2 YFSETQ. The CDR3 protein is CASRTTDTQYF. The CDR3 DNA sequence: TGCGCCAGCAGAACGACAGATACGCAGTATTTT. Complete variable domain (other parts from reference TRBV5-1 and TRBJ2-3): KAGVTQTPRYLIKTRGQQVTLSCSPISGHRSVSWYQQTPGQGLQFLFEYFSETQRNKGNFPGRFSGRQFSNSRSEMNVSTLELGDSALYLCASRTTDTQYFGPGTRLTVL.

This chain connects TRBV6-5 to TRBJ2-7; TRBD1 aligns across 8 bases. This CDR3 is built from 14 residues. J was trimmed by 0 bases and V by 4 bases; bases with no gene match: 2. In germline, CDR1 is MNHEY, CDR2 SVGAGI. As DNA, the CDR3 is TGTGCCAGCAGTTTTACAGGGGGCTCCTACGAGCAGTACTTC. It codes for CASSFTGGSYEQYF.

V and J are TRBV30 and TRBJ1-2; D call uncertain. The CDR3 is 13 residues long. V was trimmed by 5 bases and J by 2 bases, leaving 12 bases between them. Germline assignment: CDR1 GTSNPN and CDR2 SVGIG (reference sequence). Here the CDR3 DNA reads TGTGCCTGGGAGGACGGAACAAACTATGGCTACACCTTC. Its protein is CAWEDGTNYGYTF.

The chain uses TRBV20-1 and TRBJ2-7, with D perhaps being TRBD1 or TRBD2 (5 bases each). Trimming left V 2 bases short and J 6 bases short, with 8 bases between. This CDR3 region has 11 residues. Germline CDR1 and CDR2: DFQATT and SNEGSKA (reference sequence). The CDR3 sequence: CSARQGREQYF. The CDR3 DNA reads as TGCAGTGCTAGACAGGGACGCGAGCAGTACTTC.

The chain employs TRBV28 and TRBJ2-3; no clear D. Trimming left V 5 bases short and J 2 bases short, with 2 bases between. The germline V gene has CDR1 MDHEN and CDR2 SYDVKM. This CDR3 region has 11 residues. The CDR3 DNA follows: TGTGCCAGCAGTCCCACAGATACGCAGTATTTT. It specifies CASSPTDTQYF.

The CDR3 nucleotides are TGTGCCAGCAGCCAAGATAGGGCAGAAGCTTTCTTT. Its translation: CASSQDRAEAFF. The chain is built from TRBV3-1 and TRBJ1-1; no firm D call. Germline loops: CDR1 LGHDT, CDR2 YNNKEL (reference sequence). The V gene lost 0 bases and the J gene lost 8 bases, with 7 bases spanning the gap. This CDR3 has 12 residues.

The sample holds one count of this clonotype. The chain joins TRBV15 to TRBJ2-3, with TRBD2 matching 9 bases. This CDR3 is built from 16 residues. Losses at the gene ends were 3 bases for V and 4 bases for J; bases not matched to a gene: 8. From germline, CDR1 is LNHNV and CDR2 YYDKDF (reference sequence). CDR3 protein: CATSSGPGLAADTQYF. The CDR3, as DNA: TGTGCCACCAGCAGTGGACCGGGACTAGCTGCAGATACGCAGTATTTT.

The CDR3 sequence is CASSVPGTGIPNEQFF. Here the CDR3 DNA reads TGTGCCAGCAGCGTCCCCGGGACAGGCATTCCCAATGAGCAGTTCTTC. V usage is TRBV7-2 and J usage is TRBJ2-1; TRBD1 aligns across 8 bases. The CDR3 consists of 16 residues. With 5 bases clipped from V and 6 bases from J, the junction kept 12 bases outside the gene matches. Germline CDR1 and CDR2: SGHTA and FQGNSA.

The rearrangement uses TRBV4-3 and TRBJ2-1; tentatively, D is TRBD2 (6 bases). Trimming pared 0 bases from V and 6 bases from J, leaving 15 bases between. The germline V gene has CDR1 LGHNA and CDR2 YSLEER. The CDR3 runs to 16 residues. The DNA of the CDR3 is TGCGCCAGCAGCCAAGATCCGGGAGAACAATTCAATGAGCAGTTCTTC. Encoded protein: CASSQDPGEQFNEQFF.